A single sample gave rise to the 23 T cell receptor beta chains below, sequenced in a study of cytomegalovirus exposure and HLA in healthy donors. Measured with immunoSEQ multiplex PCR; TCRdb has only the in-frame clones, and not every one. The table has over 100,000 clones, 88% seen once; the top ten hold about 6%. The source material was PBMCs. These receptors came from a woman aged 18 to 35 in good health and CMV-seropositive.

This clone was observed once. The chain couples TRBV19 to TRBJ2-4, with TRBD1 matching 10 bases. The CDR3 runs to 13 residues. Germline V gene lookup returns CDR1 LNHDA and CDR2 SQIVND (reference sequence). Trimming removed 3 bases from V and 9 bases from J; junction bases left unmatched: 2. CDR3 protein: CASSIGQGGIQYF. CDR3 bases: TGTGCCAGTAGTATTGGACAGGGGGGCATTCAGTACTTC.

This clone was seen more than once but under ten times. The chain recombines TRBV4-1 with TRBJ2-7; 10 bases are shared with TRBD1. The CDR3 length is 15 residues. From germline, CDR1 is MGHRA and CDR2 YSYEKL. Trimming removed 1 base from V and 5 bases from J; junction bases left unmatched: 5. The CDR3 protein is CASSQGDRGPNEQYF. The CDR3 bases are TGCGCCAGCAGCCAAGGGGACAGGGGACCCAACGAGCAGTACTTC.

A remark on this clone: No DNA is shown, since the ends of the CDR3 on it are uncertain; the CDR3 is the one TCRdb lists. The chain employs TRBV6-5 and TRBJ1-1. From germline, CDR1 is MNHEY and CDR2 SVGAGI. The CDR3 is 14 amino acids long, termini counted. Here the CDR3 reads CASSSSSVNTEAFF.

This clone turned up a few times. The V call is TRBV13, the J call TRBJ2-1; D not resolved. Germline lookup yields CDR1 PRHDT and CDR2 FYEKMQ (reference sequence). V lost 3 bases and J 8 bases, leaving 5 bases between the germline ends. This CDR3 spans 11 amino acids. The CDR3 nucleotides read TGTGCCAGCAGCTTTATCCATGAGCAGTTCTTC. Translated: CASSFIHEQFF.

This chain connects TRBV5-1 to TRBJ2-2, with D possibly being TRBD2 (7 bases). V was shortened by 0 bases and J by 4 bases, with 13 bases between the two germline ends. CDR3 length: 16 residues. Germline lookup yields CDR1 SGHRS and CDR2 YFSETQ. CDR3 loop: CASSLGRGPSTGELFF. The CDR3 coding sequence is TGCGCCAGCAGCTTGGGGCGGGGGCCAAGCACCGGGGAGCTGTTTTTT.

This chain connects TRBV9 to TRBJ1-1; 8 bases match TRBD1. J lost 4 bases, V lost 3 bases, and 11 bases had no gene match. Germline lookup yields CDR1 SGDLS and CDR2 YYNGEE. The CDR3 totals 16 residues. CDR3 sequence: CASSAALDRVSTEAFF. CDR3 sequence (DNA): TGTGCCAGCAGCGCAGCACTGGACAGGGTGAGCACTGAAGCTTTCTTT. The variable domain in full, with the rest retrieved from reference TRBV9 and TRBJ1-1, is DSGVTQTPKHLITATGQRVTLRCSPRSGDLSVYWYQQSLDQGLQFLIQYYNGEERAKGNILERFSAQQFPDLHSELNLSSLELGDSALYFCASSAALDRVSTEAFFGQGTRLTVV.

The rearrangement links TRBV28 to TRBJ2-1; 8 bases match TRBD1. The CDR3 has 15 amino acids. The trim removed 3 bases at V and 7 bases at J, leaving 8 bases unmatched. The germline V gene encodes CDR1 MDHEN and CDR2 SYDVKM. The CDR3 here is CASSFGSRQGNEQFF. In nucleotides, the CDR3 is TGTGCCAGCAGTTTCGGGTCACGACAGGGGAATGAGCAGTTCTTC.

This chain uses TRBV11-2 with TRBJ2-7; no clear D gene. Germline-derived CDR1 and CDR2 are SGHAT and FQNNGV. The CDR3 has 14 amino acids. Trimming took off 1 base at V and 4 bases at J, with 11 bases between the two ends. The CDR3 loop reads CASSLAGDGYEQYF. CDR3 nucleotide sequence: TGTGCCAGCAGCTTAGCCGGAGACGGTTACGAGCAGTACTTC.

This clone was seen a single time. V gene TRBV5-1 combines with J gene TRBJ2-7; 7 bases match TRBD1. The CDR3 sequence is 14 residues long. V dropped 3 bases and J dropped 4; count of bases not matched to a gene: 7. Germline CDR1 is SGHRS and CDR2 is YFSETQ. The CDR3 sequence is CASSSGQMSYEQYF. CDR3 DNA sequence: TGCGCCAGCAGCTCGGGACAGATGTCATACGAGCAGTACTTC.

The V call is TRBV7-9, the J call TRBJ1-1; D uncertain. Germline V gene sequence: CDR1 SEHNR, CDR2 FQNEAQ (reference sequence). The CDR3 has 15 amino acids. The germline V and J ends were trimmed by 7 bases and 0 bases, with 15 bases remaining between them. The CDR3 sequence is CASNPGKGMNTEAFF. In DNA form, the CDR3 reads TGTGCCAGCAATCCGGGGAAGGGTATGAACACTGAAGCTTTCTTT.

This sequence joins TRBV5-1 and TRBJ1-4; tentatively, D is TRBD1 (5 bases). Germline V gene data show CDR1 as SGHRS and CDR2 as YFSETQ. The CDR3 runs to 16 residues. V was cut by 2 bases and J by 0 bases, with 11 bases left in between. The CDR3 reads CASSFYQGSTNEKLFF. CDR3 bases: TGCGCCAGCAGCTTTTACCAGGGCTCAACTAATGAAAAACTGTTTTTT.

The chain uses TRBV6-1 and TRBJ1-5, with TRBD1 identical over 9 bases. This CDR3 contains 15 residues. The germline CDR1 and CDR2 sequences are MNHNS and SASEGT. Trimming cost V 6 bases and J 6 bases; bases outside gene matches: 9. As DNA, the CDR3 is TGTGCCAGCAGGGAACAGGGGGCAGGTGGTCAGCCCCAGCATTTT. This gives the protein CASREQGAGGQPQHF.

The chain has TRBV15 and TRBJ2-7, with TRBD1 matching 8 bases. The germline gives CDR1 LNHNV, CDR2 YYDKDF (reference sequence). The CDR3 covers 16 residues. V shed 1 base and J 0 bases; nucleotides not matched to a gene: 5. The DNA of the CDR3 is TGTGCCACCAGCAGAGTTAGGACAGGGAGCTCCTACGAGCAGTACTTC. Translating gives CATSRVRTGSSYEQYF.

The CDR3, as DNA: TGTGCCACCAGCAGGATCACATTGAACACTGAAGCTTTCTTT. Translation: CATSRITLNTEAFF. The rearrangement joins TRBV15 to TRBJ1-1; no definite D call. CDR3 length: 14 amino acids. CDR1 and CDR2 from the germline V gene are LNHNV and YYDKDF (reference sequence). V lost 3 bases, J lost 0 bases, and 8 bases lay in between.

This rearrangement joins TRBV11-3 to TRBJ2-5, with TRBD1 matching over 7 bases. Per germline, CDR1 SGHNT and CDR2 YENEEA. Trimming took 3 bases from V and 2 from J; bases not matched to a gene: 6. The CDR3 has 15 amino acids. The CDR3 is CASSFRQGEQETQYF. The CDR3, as DNA: TGTGCCAGCAGCTTTAGACAGGGAGAACAAGAGACCCAGTACTTC.

The chain uses TRBV7-6 and TRBJ2-3; 10 bases match TRBD2. Germline assignment: CDR1 SGHVS and CDR2 FNYEAQ. J gave up 6 bases and V 3 bases, and 6 bases lay outside the gene matches. This CDR3 region has 15 residues. CDR3 region: CASSFPSGGGDTQYF. The CDR3, as DNA: TGTGCCAGCAGCTTCCCTAGCGGGGGCGGGGATACGCAGTATTTT.

The rearrangement uses TRBV10-3 and TRBJ1-1; 12 nucleotides match TRBD1. V gave up 3 bases and J gave up 1 base; unmatched junction bases: 6. This CDR3 spans 17 amino acids. Germline V gene data show CDR1 as ENHRY and CDR2 as SYGVKD. CDR3 DNA: TGTGCCATCAGTGACCGGGACAGGGGGCTGGGGAACACTGAAGCTTTCTTT. This sequence encodes CAISDRDRGLGNTEAFF.

The CDR3 loop reads CASSLRRPWGLAGKSEQFF. As DNA, the CDR3 is TGCGCCAGCAGCTTGCGGCGGCCGTGGGGACTAGCGGGGAAAAGTGAGCAGTTCTTC. The rearrangement joins TRBV5-1 to TRBJ2-1; 13 bases align to TRBD2. Trimming took 1 base from V and 9 from J; bases not matched to a gene: 16. Germline lookup yields CDR1 SGHRS and CDR2 YFSETQ. The CDR3 totals 19 residues.

The chain combines TRBV7-9 with TRBJ1-2; 8 nucleotides match TRBD1. The CDR3 loop spans 15 amino acids. Trimming cost V 4 bases and J 8 bases; bases outside gene matches: 12. Germline loops: CDR1 SEHNR, CDR2 FQNEAQ (reference sequence). CDR3 in amino acids: CASSSSFRGLGGYTF. In DNA form, the CDR3 reads TGTGCCAGCAGCTCGTCCTTCAGGGGGCTCGGGGGCTACACCTTC.

This chain connects TRBV7-9 to TRBJ2-1; no clear D. CDR1 is SEHNR and CDR2 is FQNEAQ in the germline V gene (reference sequence). The CDR3 spans 12 residues. V lost 5 bases and J 0 bases, leaving 2 bases between the germline ends. The chain's CDR3 is CASSLSYNEQFF. CDR3 DNA sequence: TGTGCCAGCAGCCTCTCCTACAATGAGCAGTTCTTC.

The chain is built from TRBV18 and TRBJ1-2, with D unresolved. V was cut by 4 bases and J by 3 bases, with 18 bases left in between. There are 16 residues in the CDR3. The germline V gene has CDR1 KGHSH and CDR2 LQKENI. The CDR3 loop reads CASSLTPRREDYGYTF. CDR3 in DNA: TGTGCCAGCTCACTAACGCCGCGCCGGGAGGACTATGGCTACACCTTC.

As DNA, the CDR3 is TGTGCCAGCAGCAAAGTTCGTAGGCCCGCGGACTCTAACTATGGCTACACCTTC. This translates into CASSKVRRPADSNYGYTF. The rearrangement links TRBV21-1 to TRBJ1-2. TRBV21-1 is a recognized pseudogene. The CDR3 has 18 amino acids.

The CDR3 DNA reads as TGTGCCAGCAGTGCCATACAGCTATCCATGAACACTGAAGCTTTCTTT. This codes for CASSAIQLSMNTEAFF. This chain connects TRBV2 to TRBJ1-1; D is ambiguous. The V gene's germline CDR1 is SNHLY and CDR2 FYNNEI. Trimming cost V 4 bases and J 0 bases, with 15 bases left between them. The length of the CDR3 is 16 residues.